These 29 T cell receptor beta chains were sequenced from one sample in a study of blood T cell repertoires in COVID-19. Produced via immunoSEQ multiplex PCR; TCRdb's table is partial and in-frame only. The table lists 130,000 to 150,000 clones, approximately 80% of them singletons. Specimen: peripheral blood. These receptor sequences come from a woman aged 45-59 years with acute or convalescent COVID-19.

The CDR3 DNA reads TGTGCCAGCAGGGGTGGGTCACAGGGTAATTCACCCCTCCACTTT. Translating it yields CASRGGSQGNSPLHF. The V call is TRBV7-2, the J call TRBJ1-6; TRBD1 might be the D (6 bases). V was pared by 6 bases and J by 6 bases, with 15 bases between. The germline CDR1 and CDR2 sequences are SGHTA and FQGNSA. CDR3 length: 15 residues.

V usage is TRBV14 and J usage is TRBJ1-1, with a possible D match to TRBD1 (5 bases). V lost 1 base and J 6 bases, leaving 15 bases between the germline ends. Germline assignment: CDR1 SGHDN and CDR2 FVKESK. The CDR3 is 15 amino acids. CDR3 protein: CASSQGQGQRAEAFF. In DNA, the CDR3 is TGTGCCAGCAGCCAAGGGCAGGGCCAAAGGGCTGAAGCTTTCTTT.

The V call is TRBV19, the J call TRBJ1-5; 9 bases align to TRBD1. The trim removed 5 bases at V and 7 bases at J, leaving 6 bases unmatched. In germline, CDR1 is LNHDA, CDR2 SQIVND (reference sequence). This CDR3 region has 14 residues. The CDR3 sequence: CASSFTGGGQPQHF. The CDR3 DNA reads as TGTGCCAGTAGTTTTACAGGGGGCGGACAGCCCCAGCATTTT. Together with reference TRBV19 and TRBJ1-5, the CDR3 gives the full variable domain: DGGITQSPKYLFRKEGQNVTLSCEQNLNHDAMYWYRQDPGQGLRLIYYSQIVNDFQKGDIAEGYSVSREKKESFPLTVTSAQKNPTAFYLCASSFTGGGQPQHFGDGTRLSIL.

The J gene is TRBJ2-2, the V gene TRBV5-1; tentatively, D is TRBD2 (6 bases). This CDR3 region has 16 residues. Germline V gene data show CDR1 as SGHRS and CDR2 as YFSETQ. With 0 bases removed from V and 0 bases from J, the gap between germline ends came to 9 bases. The CDR3 here is CASSLEASANTGELFF. DNA for the CDR3: TGCGCCAGCAGCTTGGAGGCTAGCGCGAACACCGGGGAGCTGTTTTTT.

This sequence joins TRBV18 and TRBJ1-2; no firm D call. CDR1 and CDR2 (germline): KGHSH, LQKENI. CDR3 length: 14 residues. The V end was cut by 3 bases, the J end by 3 bases, with 11 bases between. DNA for the CDR3: TGTGCCAGCTCACCGTCACAGACCGACTATGGCTACACCTTC. Translated: CASSPSQTDYGYTF.

V gene TRBV6-5 combines with J gene TRBJ1-2; 10 bases line up with TRBD1. Per germline, CDR1 MNHEY and CDR2 SVGAGI. Trimming removed 0 bases from V and 2 bases from J; junction bases left unmatched: 0. The CDR3 spans 15 residues. CDR3 amino acids: CASSYSGQGNYGYTF. CDR3 in DNA: TGTGCCAGCAGTTACTCGGGACAGGGGAACTATGGCTACACCTTC.

The J gene is TRBJ1-3, the V gene TRBV9; TRBD1 is a possible D gene (5 bases). The V and J ends lost 6 bases and 4 bases respectively, with 11 bases between them. There are 13 residues in the CDR3. Germline-derived CDR1 and CDR2 are SGDLS and YYNGEE. The CDR3 reads CASTPGQGNTIYF. CDR3 bases: TGTGCCAGCACCCCAGGGCAAGGAAACACCATATATTTT.

The genes are TRBV13 and TRBJ1-1, with 8 bases matching TRBD1. The V and J ends lost 7 bases and 4 bases, in that order; junction bases with no gene match: 8. The CDR3 sequence is 14 residues long. CDR1 and CDR2 from the germline V gene are PRHDT and FYEKMQ (reference sequence). The CDR3 DNA is TGTGCCAGCAAGGGGACAACAGGGGGCACTGAAGCTTTCTTT. Translated, it gives CASKGTTGGTEAFF.

The rearrangement joins TRBV14 to TRBJ1-5; TRBD1 might be the D (5 bases). The germline V gene has CDR1 SGHDN and CDR2 FVKESK. V was pared by 4 bases and J by 5 bases, with 12 bases between. CDR3 length: 14 amino acids. The CDR3 region has the DNA TGTGCCAGCAGCCTCATTGGGGCCCATCAGCCCCAGCATTTT. It yields the protein CASSLIGAHQPQHF.

The chain carries TRBV12-3 or TRBV12-4 and TRBJ1-5, with 8 bases lining up with TRBD1. The length of the CDR3 is 13 residues. The V gene end was trimmed by 7 bases and the J gene end by 6 bases; junction bases not matched to a gene: 5. The CDR3 sequence is CASTGGFGQPQHF. CDR3 in DNA: TGTGCCAGCACAGGGGGCTTCGGTCAGCCCCAGCATTTT.

The chain recombines TRBV28 with TRBJ1-2; D is undetermined. From germline, CDR1 is MDHEN and CDR2 SYDVKM. This CDR3 is built from 13 residues. V dropped 5 bases and J dropped 4 bases, with 11 bases sitting between them. CDR3 nucleotide sequence: TGTGCCAGCAGTCCAGGACGGGGCTATGGCTACACCTTC. Encoded protein: CASSPGRGYGYTF.

CDR3 in DNA: TGCACCAGCAGTCGGGACAGGGATATCAATCAGCCCCAGCATTTT. Its translation: CTSSRDRDINQPQHF. This chain links TRBV1 with TRBJ1-5; the table's D call of TRBD1 was not tested on the DNA. TRBV1 is annotated as a pseudogene. The CDR3 has 15 amino acids.

This chain connects TRBV2 to TRBJ1-6; 10 nucleotides align to TRBD1. V shed 2 bases and J 4 bases; nucleotides not matched to a gene: 5. Germline values: CDR1 SNHLY, CDR2 FYNNEI. The CDR3 length is 17 residues. CDR3 protein: CASSEWDRGPYNSPLHF. Written as DNA, the CDR3 is TGTGCCAGCAGTGAATGGGACAGGGGCCCATATAATTCACCCCTCCACTTT.

The chain couples TRBV7-2 to TRBJ1-1; possible D gene TRBD1, 5 bases. This CDR3 has 15 amino acids. Looked up from germline, CDR1 is SGHTA and CDR2 is FQGNSA. The V and J ends lost 3 bases and 3 bases respectively, with 14 bases between them. The CDR3 loop is CASSFGGAGYTEAFF. The CDR3 DNA sequence: TGTGCCAGCAGCTTCGGAGGGGCAGGGTACACTGAAGCTTTCTTT.

Here the CDR3 DNA reads TGTGCCAGCAGTGCCAGAGGGTCAACTAATGAAAAACTGTTTTTT. Residues: CASSARGSTNEKLFF. The V call is TRBV28, the J call TRBJ1-4; D remains ambiguous. CDR3 length equals 15 residues. Trimming cost V 5 bases and J 0 bases, with 10 bases left between them. Germline V gives CDR1 MDHEN, CDR2 SYDVKM.

The V call is TRBV5-1, the J call TRBJ1-3, with TRBD1 matching 7 bases. This CDR3 is 17 amino acids long. CDR1 is SGHRS, CDR2 YFSETQ, per germline. V gave up 3 bases and J gave up 2 bases; unmatched junction bases: 11. The CDR3 nucleotides read TGCGCCAGCAGCTGGTCCCAGGGGGGAATTGCTGGAAACACCATATATTTT. Translating it yields CASSWSQGGIAGNTIYF. Filled out from reference TRBV5-1 and TRBJ1-3, the complete variable domain reads KAGVTQTPRYLIKTRGQQVTLSCSPISGHRSVSWYQQTPGQGLQFLFEYFSETQRNKGNFPGRFSGRQFSNSRSEMNVSTLELGDSALYLCASSWSQGGIAGNTIYFGEGSWLTVV.

V is TRBV18 and J is TRBJ2-7; D is possibly TRBD2 (6 bases). The CDR3 runs 14 residues. Germline-derived CDR1 and CDR2 are KGHSH and LQKENI. V was pared by 6 bases and J by 6 bases, with 18 bases between. The CDR3 spells CASSTEGGRVEQYF. Here the CDR3 DNA reads TGTGCCAGCTCGACGGAGGGAGGTCGGGTCGAGCAGTACTTC.

This sequence joins TRBV5-6 and TRBJ1-1, with TRBD1 as a possible D gene (5 bases). CDR3 length: 14 residues. Germline V lookup: CDR1 SGHDT, CDR2 YYEEEE. The germline V and J ends were trimmed by 3 bases and 1 base, with 10 bases remaining between them. The CDR3 sequence is CASSWGLWNTEAFF. CDR3 DNA: TGTGCCAGCAGCTGGGGACTGTGGAACACTGAAGCTTTCTTT.

V is TRBV2 and J is TRBJ1-3; TRBD1 is a possible D gene (5 bases). Germline CDR1 SNHLY, CDR2 FYNNEI. V was clipped by 3 bases and J by 2 bases, with 14 bases between them. The length of the CDR3 is 16 residues. The CDR3: CASSDPGGIAGNTIYF. The CDR3 bases are TGTGCCAGCAGTGATCCGGGGGGTATAGCTGGAAACACCATATATTTT.

V usage is TRBV28 and J usage is TRBJ1-1; 10 positions agree with TRBD1. There are 14 residues in the CDR3. The germline gives CDR1 MDHEN, CDR2 SYDVKM. Losses at the gene ends were 6 bases for V and 8 bases for J; bases not matched to a gene: 9. The CDR3 here is CASSPEWTGGEAFF. The CDR3 DNA reads TGTGCCAGCAGCCCCGAATGGACAGGGGGAGAAGCTTTCTTT.

The J gene is TRBJ1-3, the V gene TRBV6-6; TRBD1 matches at 9 bases. J was trimmed by 4 bases and V by 7 bases; bases with no gene match: 8. CDR3 length: 15 amino acids. Germline V gene data show CDR1 as MNHNY and CDR2 as SVGAGI (reference sequence). As DNA, the CDR3 is TGTGCCAGCACCCGACAGGGGGTAGAGGGAAACACCATATATTTT. This codes for CASTRQGVEGNTIYF.

The chain joins TRBV19 to TRBJ2-1, with TRBD2 matching over 9 bases. With 6 bases clipped from V and 7 bases from J, the junction kept 10 bases outside the gene matches. CDR3 length: 15 amino acids. Germline V gene sequence: CDR1 LNHDA, CDR2 SQIVND (reference sequence). CDR3 sequence (DNA): TGTGCCAGTAGCGGGGGCGCGGGGGGGGAAAATGAGCAGTTCTTC. This sequence encodes CASSGGAGGENEQFF.

V is TRBV7-9 and J is TRBJ1-3; D not resolved. Trimming shortened V by 6 bases and J by 1 base, and 10 bases separated the two germline ends. This CDR3 spans 14 amino acids. Germline V gives CDR1 SEHNR, CDR2 FQNEAQ (reference sequence). As DNA, the CDR3 is TGTGCCAGCAGTTTCGCGGGGTCTGGAAACACCATATATTTT. Residues: CASSFAGSGNTIYF.

The sample holds a few counts of this clone. The gene calls are TRBV5-1 and TRBJ1-6; D not resolved. The CDR3 has 17 amino acids. Germline V gene lookup returns CDR1 SGHRS and CDR2 YFSETQ. V gave up 5 bases and J gave up 0 bases, with 15 bases separating them. CDR3 residues: CASRKEGRSSYNSPLHF. The CDR3 bases are TGCGCCAGCAGAAAGGAGGGTCGCAGCTCCTATAATTCACCCCTCCACTTT.

The rearrangement joins TRBV10-3 to TRBJ2-1; possible D gene TRBD2, 7 bases. Between the trimmed V and J ends, which lost 2 bases and 7 bases, there was a span of 12 bases. Germline V CDR1 and CDR2: ENHRY, SYGVKD. The CDR3 consists of 14 residues. DNA of the CDR3: TGTGCCATCAGTGAGATGGGGGGGCAGAATGAGCAGTTCTTC. It is translated as CAISEMGGQNEQFF.

V and J are TRBV5-1 and TRBJ2-3; the D gene is possibly TRBD2 (5 bases). The CDR3 loop spans 15 amino acids. The V and J ends lost 2 bases and 5 bases respectively, with 15 bases between them. The germline CDR1 and CDR2 sequences are SGHRS and YFSETQ. The CDR3 is CASSFTRLGKDTQYF. CDR3 nucleotide sequence: TGCGCCAGCAGCTTTACTAGGTTGGGAAAAGATACGCAGTATTTT.

The V and J genes are TRBV7-9 and TRBJ2-1, with 8 nucleotides matching TRBD1. J lost 7 bases, V lost 4 bases, and 12 bases had no gene match. The CDR3 totals 16 residues. Germline V lookup: CDR1 SEHNR, CDR2 FQNEAQ (reference sequence). This chain's CDR3 is CASSSLPGQVLNEQFF. The CDR3 DNA reads as TGTGCCAGCAGCTCTCTACCGGGACAGGTACTGAATGAGCAGTTCTTC.

The chain carries TRBV5-1 and TRBJ1-3, with a tentative D call TRBD1 (6 bases). The CDR3 consists of 14 residues. CDR1 SGHRS and CDR2 YFSETQ come from the germline V gene. V was pared by 4 bases and J by 2 bases, with 10 bases between. CDR3 loop: CASSRTGTGNTIYF. In DNA form, the CDR3 reads TGCGCCAGCAGCAGAACAGGGACTGGAAACACCATATATTTT.

The chain has TRBV6-5 and TRBJ1-2; D gene unclear. V shed 5 bases and J shed 8 bases, with 12 bases lying between them. Germline V gene data show CDR1 as MNHEY and CDR2 as SVGAGI. The CDR3 spans 12 residues. The CDR3 bases are TGTGCCAGCAGTCATCGGGAGGAGGGCTACACCTTC. Its protein product is CASSHREEGYTF.